This T cell receptor (beta chain) appears in the sequencing data of a study of PD-1 blockade in classical Hodgkin lymphoma. All patients relapsed after autologous stem cell transplantation, and brentuximab vedotin exposure varied. The CDR3 loop spans 14 amino acids. V lost 4 bases and J lost 0, with 9 bases in between. The germline CDR1 and CDR2 sequences are SEHNR and FQNEAQ (reference sequence). Only in-frame clones appear in the TCRdb table, and some are missing; sequencing was by immunoSEQ multiplex PCR. The sample lists 20,000 to 25,000 clones; almost 70% were seen once. Study results and limitations: Baseline TCR diversity was reportedly lower in newly diagnosed patients than in healthy donors. It was reported as lower still in relapsed/refractory patients.

This clone was picked up a small number of times. The antigen is unknown. The chain links TRBV7-9 to TRBJ1-1; the D gene is possibly TRBD1 (5 bases). The specimen comprised peripheral blood mononuclear cells (PBMCs), sampled at baseline. The source of this sequence is a human donor with classical Hodgkin lymphoma. CDR3 in amino acids: CASSSTAMNTEAFF. CDR3 nucleotide sequence: TGTGCCAGCAGCTCGACAGCAATGAACACTGAAGCTTTCTTT.